This T cell receptor beta chain originates from a study of blood T cell repertoires in COVID-19. Study at large: The United States, Italy and Spain were the sources of the acute and convalescent COVID-19 samples.

The CDR3 covers 16 residues. The junction had 8 bases not matched to a gene; V was cut back by 3 bases and J by 1 base. Germline V gene sequence: CDR1 LGHDT, CDR2 YNNKEL (reference sequence). In the authors' workflow: Reference gene primer amplification gave estimated nucleated cell counts. TCRdb keeps only in-frame clones here, not all; method: immunoSEQ multiplex PCR. V and J calls and clone size are those listed in that table; D and trimming were worked out from the DNA. The sample has more than 55,000 clones, roughly 80% seen once. The rearrangement links TRBV3-1 (or the pseudogene TRBV3-2) to TRBJ1-2; TRBD1 matches 7 bases. This receptor was taken from a man at least 80 years old with active or convalescent COVID-19. Input material: peripheral blood. The DNA of the CDR3 is TGTGCCAGCAGCCACAACCGACAGGGAGGTAACTATGGCTACACCTTC. Translation: CASSHNRQGGNYGYTF.